Shown below are 27 T cell receptor beta chains from a single sample sequenced in a study of tumor and adjacent non-tumor tissue in lung cancer. Three rounds of nested PCR, following a modified ARM-PCR protocol, produced the TCRbeta library. One entry per CDR3 protein, called by TCRdb with MiXCR from the multiplex PCR reads. The table includes 130,000 or so distinct CDR3 sequences, roughly 67% detected once. This sample's RNA came from whole unsorted tissue. The material sequenced was lung tumor tissue. These receptors were obtained from a man younger than 45 with non-small cell lung cancer.

Regarding this clonotype: A much larger clone sits a single nucleotide away, making a read error possible. The chain has TRBV29-1 and TRBJ1-2, with TRBD1 as a possible D gene (5 bases). Germline CDR1 SQVTM, CDR2 ANQGSEA. The CDR3 is made up of 11 amino acids. Trimming shortened V by 7 bases and J by 8 bases, and 14 bases separated the two germline ends. The DNA of the CDR3 is TGCAGCGGGGGGGACGGGTACGGCTACACCTTC. Protein: CSGGDGYGYTF.

As regards this clonotype: A single base separates this from a much larger clone, so it may be a read error. The rearrangement uses TRBV20-1 and TRBJ1-6; tentatively, D is TRBD1 (5 bases). The germline V gene encodes CDR1 DFQATT and CDR2 SNEGSKA (reference sequence). The CDR3 spans 13 residues. The CDR3 loop is CSARRDHNSPLNF. CDR3 DNA: TGCAGTGCTAGAAGGGACCATAATTCACCCCTCAACTTT.

As for this clonotype: This may be a read error, as it is one base from a much larger clone. This chain links TRBV5-1 with TRBJ2-1; the match to TRBD2 covers 11 bases. The CDR3 is made up of 16 amino acids. Germline assignment: CDR1 SGHRS and CDR2 YFSETQ. CDR3 region: CVSSKGLAASFNEQFF. CDR3 in DNA: TGCGTCAGCAGCAAGGGACTAGCGGCCTCATTTAATGAGCAGTTCTTC.

To note about this clonotype: The junction departs from germline at one end; a sequencing error may be responsible. CDR3 in DNA: TGTGTCAGCAGCTTAGGGGGGGTCACTGAAGCTTTATTT. Translated: CVSSLGGVTEALF. The rearrangement uses TRBV11-2 and TRBJ1-1, with D possibly being TRBD1 (6 bases). Germline values: CDR1 SGHAT, CDR2 FQNNGV. The CDR3 is 13 residues long. The variable domain in full, completed from reference TRBV11-2 and TRBJ1-1, reads EAGVAQSPRYKIIEKRQSVAFWCNPISGHATLYWYQQILGQGPKLLIQFQNNGVVDDSQLPKDRFSAERLKGVDSTLKIQPAKLEDSAVYLCVSSLGGVTEALFGQGTRLTVV.

This clonotype is a singleton in its sample. A junction boundary mismatches the germline segment, possibly from a read error. The genes are TRBV11-1 and TRBJ1-1; a weak D match, TRBD1 (6 bases). Germline CDR1 reads SGHAT; CDR2 reads FQDESV (reference sequence). The CDR3 covers 14 residues. The CDR3 is CTNSWTAVNTETFF. CDR3 sequence (DNA): TGTACCAACAGCTGGACAGCTGTGAACACTGAAACTTTCTTT.

Note on this clonotype: The junction does not match germline at one end; this may be a read error. The gene calls are TRBV4-3 and TRBJ1-6, with D uncertain. This CDR3 is built from 14 residues. The germline V gene encodes CDR1 LGHNA and CDR2 YSLEER. The CDR3 coding sequence is TGCGCCAGCAGCCATGAATTGGCGGGTTCACCCCTCCTCTTT. This codes for CASSHELAGSPLLF.

Notes on this clonotype: The junction does not match germline at one end; this may be a read error. J is TRBJ2-5 and V is TRBV6-5; the match to TRBD1 covers 7 bases. Germline values: CDR1 MNHEY, CDR2 SVGAGI. The CDR3 is made up of 15 amino acids. The CDR3 DNA sequence: TGTGGCAGCAGACCCTGGACAGGACGAGAGAGGACCCAGTACTTC. Encoded protein: CGSRPWTGRERTQYF.

On this clonotype itself: Since the CDR3 does not end with the conserved phenylalanine or tryptophan, this likely comes from a read error. Because the CDR3's place on the DNA is in doubt, the DNA is left out and the CDR3 is given as listed by TCRdb. The chain combines TRBV20-1 with TRBJ2-1; the D call in the table, TRBD2, was not verified against the DNA. The CDR3 extends over 15 residues, inclusive of both ends. The germline gives CDR1 DFQATT, CDR2 SNEGSKA (reference sequence). The chain's CDR3 is CSALTGTSVLREQFL.

This clonotype came up many times. This chain links TRBV29-1 with TRBJ1-1; 12 bases match TRBD1. The V gene's germline CDR1 is SQVTM and CDR2 ANQGSEA. The CDR3 spans 13 residues. V shed 4 bases and J 5 bases; nucleotides not matched to a gene: 2. CDR3 residues: CSVGDRGRTEAFF. CDR3 bases: TGCAGCGTTGGGGACAGGGGGCGGACTGAAGCTTTCTTT.

A word on this clonotype: The junction departs from germline at one end; a sequencing error may be responsible. J is TRBJ1-3 and V is TRBV7-9, with a weak D call TRBD1 (5 bases). The CDR3 extends over 15 amino acids. The germline V gene has CDR1 SEHNR and CDR2 FQNEAQ (reference sequence). CDR3 DNA: TGTGCCAACAGCCGGGACGGACACTCTGGAAACACCATATATTTT. Translation: CANSRDGHSGNTIYF.

Note on this clonotype: This may arise from a read error, as a much more abundant clone is one base away. This chain links TRBV20-1 with TRBJ1-2; TRBD1 matches at 7 bases. The CDR3 has 13 residues. Germline V gene sequence: CDR1 DFQATT, CDR2 SNEGSKA (reference sequence). V gave up 5 bases and J gave up 6 bases; unmatched junction bases: 9. The CDR3 protein is CSASQGVLDGYTF. The CDR3 DNA follows: TGCAGTGCTTCCCAGGGGGTACTAGATGGCTACACCTTC.

With respect to this clonotype: An end of the junction does not agree with germline; a read error may underlie this. The genes are TRBV12-3 or TRBV12-4 and TRBJ1-1, with D perhaps TRBD1 (5 bases). This CDR3 region has 12 residues. The CDR3: CVSSLGTTEAFF. The CDR3 nucleotides are TGTGTCAGCAGCCTCGGGACCACTGAAGCTTTCTTT.

J is TRBJ2-1 and V is TRBV6-1, with D possibly being TRBD2 (6 bases). The ends were cut back, 7 bases at V and 3 bases at J, with 28 bases in the middle. From germline, CDR1 is MNHNS and CDR2 SASEGT. The CDR3 covers 19 residues. The CDR3 loop reads CASTSRASAAQESYNEQFF. CDR3 nucleotides: TGTGCCAGCACGAGTCGGGCTAGCGCCGCCCAAGAGAGCTACAATGAGCAGTTCTTC.

As to this clonotype: Given a much more abundant clone one base away, this may be a read error. The V call is TRBV12-3 or TRBV12-4, the J call TRBJ2-5, with D tentatively TRBD2 (7 bases). The CDR3 is 13 residues long. Here the CDR3 DNA reads TGTGCCAGCACCCTACAGGGAGGGGAGACCCCGTACTTC. Translated: CASTLQGGETPYF.

There are many counts of this clonotype. The chain is built from TRBV12-3 or TRBV12-4 and TRBJ2-2; 8 bases align to TRBD1. V trimming: 6 bases; J trimming: 1 base; junction bases outside the gene matches: 1. CDR3 size: 14 residues. The CDR3 nucleotides read TGTGCCAGCAGGGACAGGGTGAACACCGGGGAGCTGTTTTTT. Translation: CASRDRVNTGELFF.

The V and J genes are TRBV11-2 and TRBJ2-1; D unclear. Germline CDR1 is SGHAT and CDR2 is FQNNGV. V was clipped by 9 bases and J by 11 bases, with 14 bases between them. The CDR3 has 11 residues. The CDR3 protein is CARRPRQQQFF. Written as DNA, the CDR3 is TGTGCCAGGAGACCCCGTCAACAGCAGTTCTTC.

Concerning this clonotype itself: A read error is possible here, since a much larger clone lies one base away. The chain is built from TRBV30 and TRBJ2-1; D possibly corresponds to TRBD2 (5 bases). The length of the CDR3 is 13 residues. CDR1 GTSNPN and CDR2 SVGIG come from the germline V gene (reference sequence). CDR3 loop: CASQADSYNEQLF. In DNA, the CDR3 is TGTGCCTCCCAAGCGGACTCCTACAATGAGCAGCTCTTC.

Worth noting for this clonotype: A much larger clone is a single base away; this may be a read error. The V gene is TRBV20-1, the J gene TRBJ2-1; 10 positions match TRBD2. This CDR3 contains 14 residues. Germline CDR1 DFQATT, CDR2 SNEGSKA (reference sequence). The CDR3 sequence is CSAIAGGWGNEQLF. As DNA, the CDR3 is TGCAGTGCTATAGCGGGGGGTTGGGGGAATGAGCAGCTCTTC.

Of note for this clonotype: A read error is possible here, since a much larger clone lies one base away. The conserved closing phenylalanine or tryptophan is absent in this CDR3, likely reflecting a read error. V is TRBV6-5 and J is TRBJ1-4; TRBD1 matches 7 bases. The J segment lost 7 bases and the V segment lost 0 bases, leaving 8 bases of the junction unmatched. CDR3 length: 16 amino acids. Per the germline V gene, CDR1 is MNHEY and CDR2 is SVGAGI. The CDR3 region has the DNA TGTGCCAGCAGTTACTCCACAGGGGAAGCTTTTGAAAAACTGTTTTTG. Translated: CASSYSTGEAFEKLFL.

This chain uses TRBV20-1 with TRBJ1-1; TRBD1 agrees at 9 bases. The germline gives CDR1 DFQATT, CDR2 SNEGSKA (reference sequence). V was clipped by 7 bases and J by 1 base; unmatched bases: 10. This CDR3 contains 15 residues. The CDR3 loop reads CSVSRATGGNTEAFF. In DNA form, the CDR3 reads TGCAGTGTTAGCCGGGCGACAGGGGGGAACACTGAAGCTTTCTTT.

Comment on this clonotype: Compared with germline, one end of the junction differs, possibly owing to a read error. The gene calls are TRBV29-1 and TRBJ2-2; D is perhaps TRBD1 or TRBD2 (5 bases each). The CDR3 extends over 15 amino acids. Germline V gives CDR1 SQVTM, CDR2 ANQGSEA. The CDR3 coding sequence is TGCAGTGGAGGATCTGGGGGTTCGAACACCAGGGAGCTGTTTTTT. This gives the protein CSGGSGGSNTRELFF.

This clonotype has only a few counts. Being one base from a much bigger clone, this may be a read error. CDR3: CASSESERGGEKQFF. CDR3 nucleotide sequence: TGCGCCAGCAGTGAGTCCGAGAGGGGAGGTGAAAAACAGTTTTTT. The V and J genes are TRBV10-2 and TRBJ1-4; TRBD1 might be the D (5 bases). This CDR3 has 15 residues. Germline assignment: CDR1 WSHSY and CDR2 SAAADI.

The chain uses TRBV5-6 and TRBJ1-5; 10 bases line up with TRBD1. Germline-derived CDR1 and CDR2 are SGHDT and YYEEEE. The V segment lost 8 bases and the J segment 7 bases; nucleotides outside the gene matches: 15. This CDR3 has 16 residues. This CDR3 is CARNVAGTGAGQPQHF. CDR3 bases: TGTGCCAGGAACGTAGCCGGGACAGGGGCCGGCCAGCCCCAGCATTTT.

The chain combines TRBV20-1 with TRBJ2-2; 12 bases align to TRBD2. The CDR3 extends over 15 amino acids. Germline V CDR1 and CDR2: DFQATT, SNEGSKA (reference sequence). The CDR3 coding sequence is TGCAATGCCCGTAGCTGGACTAGCGGGACCTGGGAGCTGTTTTTT. Protein: CNARSWTSGTWELFF.

For this clonotype: This may arise from a read error, as a much more abundant clone is one base away. The chain joins TRBV6-1 to TRBJ2-3; 13 nucleotides align to TRBD2. CDR1 and CDR2 from the germline V gene are MNHNS and SASEGT. CDR3 length equals 16 residues. The CDR3 loop reads CASRLGLAGLTYTQYF. The CDR3 bases are TGTGCCAGCAGACTGGGACTAGCGGGGCTCACATATACGCAGTATTTT.

This clonotype was recorded a few times. One base away lies a much larger clone, so this may be a sequencing read error. This chain joins TRBV6-5 and TRBJ1-1; D possibly corresponds to TRBD1 (6 bases). CDR1 is MNHEY and CDR2 is SVGAGI in the germline V gene. CDR3 length: 16 residues. This CDR3 is CASIYDGGRRNTEAFF. Written as DNA, the CDR3 is TGTGCCAGCATTTACGATGGGGGGCGGCGGAACACTGAAGCTTTCTTT.

This clonotype was seen ten or more times. The CDR3 bases are TGTGCCAGCAGTTACTCAGGGGGGGTTGGAGATACGCAGTATTTT. Translated: CASSYSGGVGDTQYF. The rearrangement uses TRBV6-5 and TRBJ2-3; a weak D match, TRBD2 (7 bases). The CDR3 sequence is 15 residues long. Germline-derived CDR1 and CDR2 are MNHEY and SVGAGI. V was cut by 0 bases and J by 5 bases, with 12 bases left in between.